These T cell receptor beta chains were read from a single sample in a study of T cells in Graves' hyperthyroidism and ophthalmopathy. Each CDR3 protein gets one entry after TCRdb re-called the multiplex PCR reads with MiXCR. The sample records fewer than 450,000 distinct CDR3 sequences, 11% to 15% being singletons. The material sequenced was blood. All receptors derive from a man over 45 with Graves' ophthalmopathy. Both conserved end residues are part of each CDR3. A D gene is named only where the DNA matches it firmly. Only part of the rows carry a size: once, few, many, or a class if the clone is expanded.

j_gene	abundance	v_gene	d_gene	CDR3nt	CDR3aa
TRBJ2-5	many	TRBV20-1	TRBD1	TGCAGTGCTAGACCGAGGACAGGGGAAGAGACCCAGTACTTC	CSARPRTGEETQYF
TRBJ2-2	many	TRBV6-1	TRBD2	TGTGCCAGCAGTGATCTAGCGGGAGGGCTGTCCGGGGAGCTGTTTTTT	CASSDLAGGLSGELFF
TRBJ2-7	.	TRBV5-8	.	TGTGCCAGCAGCTTCGGGCGGGTAGTCTACGAGCAGTACTTC	CASSFGRVVYEQYF
TRBJ2-7	many	TRBV19	.	TGTGCCAGTAGTAACGGCGGTCGACCTTACGAGCAGTACTTC	CASSNGGRPYEQYF
TRBJ2-7	many	TRBV19	.	TGTGCCAGTAGTATCCCCTATCCTCCTACCTACGAGCAGTACTTC	CASSIPYPPTYEQYF
TRBJ2-1	few	TRBV4-1	TRBD2	TGCGCCAGCAGCCAAGATCCTCGGCTAGCGGGAGGGCCCTCCAATGAGCAGTTCTTC	CASSQDPRLAGGPSNEQFF
TRBJ2-1	many	TRBV18	.	TGTGCCAGCTCACCCTCCGGGACTCTCCTCTACAATGAGCAGTTCTTC	CASSPSGTLLYNEQFF
TRBJ2-7	many	TRBV30	TRBD2	TGTGCCTGGAACAGCGGGATGTACGAGCAGTACTTC	CAWNSGMYEQYF
TRBJ1-6	.	TRBV9	.	TGTGCCAGCAGCTCTGGACGGGCGCCTTCACCCCTCCACTTT	CASSSGRAPSPLHF
TRBJ2-3	many	TRBV20-1	.	TGCAGTGCTTACTTGGACAGTACAGATACGCAGTATTTT	CSAYLDSTDTQYF
TRBJ1-1	.	TRBV6-1	.	TGTGCCAGCACCCGACAAACAGGTTTGAACACTGAAGCTTTCTTT	CASTRQTGLNTEAFF
TRBJ2-3	many	TRBV11-2	.	TGTGCCAGCAGCCCCCCGGGGCGGAGCACAGATACGCAGTATTTT	CASSPPGRSTDTQYF
TRBJ2-5	.	TRBV11-2	.	TGTGCCAGCAGCTTAGAGGCCTCAGGCGCGGGGACCCAGTACTTC	CASSLEASGAGTQYF
TRBJ2-3	many	TRBV4-1	TRBD1	TGCGCCAGCAGCACCTACCTGACAGGGGCGGGCACAGATACGCAGTATTTT	CASSTYLTGAGTDTQYF
TRBJ2-1	many	TRBV18	TRBD1	TGTGCCAGCTCACTCCCCGGGACAGGGGGCCGGAATGAGCAGTTCTTC	CASSLPGTGGRNEQFF
TRBJ1-6	.	TRBV20-1	.	TGCGGGGCGACGGGGGCTTCACCCCTCCACTTT	CGATGASPLHF
TRBJ2-3	few	TRBV19	.	TGTGCCAGTAGTATTGGAAAGGGGGGTCGCACAGATACGCAGTATTTT	CASSIGKGGRTDTQYF
TRBJ2-7	many	TRBV28	TRBD1	TGTGCCAGCAGTTTTGACAGGGGGCTCTCCTACGAGCAGTACTTC	CASSFDRGLSYEQYF
TRBJ2-1	many	TRBV11-2	TRBD2	TGTGCCAGCAGCTTAGATATTTGGCTAGCGGGGGGAAATGAGCAGTTCTTC	CASSLDIWLAGGNEQFF
TRBJ1-1	.	TRBV19	.	TGTGCCAGTAGCGGGGGGCGAACTGAAGCTTTCTTT	CASSGGRTEAFF
TRBJ2-1	.	TRBV24-1	.	TGTGCCACCAGTGATTCGGAAAGGAGAGGGGGGGGGGATTACAATGAGCAGTTCTTC	CATSDSERRGGGDYNEQFF
TRBJ2-5	few	TRBV14	.	TGTGCCAGCAGCCGGGAGAGAACGACCCAATACTTC	CASSRERTTQYF
TRBJ2-5	.	TRBV20-1	TRBD1	TGCAGTGCTAGGCCGGGACAGGGGAAGGAGACCCAGTACTTC	CSARPGQGKETQYF
TRBJ2-3	many	TRBV27	TRBD1	TGTGCCAGTAGACAGGGGGGTACAGATACGCAGTATTTT	CASRQGGTDTQYF
TRBJ1-1	.	TRBV20-1	.	TGCAGTGCTCGAAGGACAGTGGACACTAAAGCTTTCTTT	CSARRTVDTKAFF
TRBJ2-3	many	TRBV5-1	.	TGCGCCAGCAGCTTTGGAGGGAGGTTGACAGATACGCAGTATTTT	CASSFGGRLTDTQYF
TRBJ2-2	many	TRBV2	.	TGTGCCAGCAGACCCCCGGGACAGAACACCGGGGAGCTGTTTTTT	CASRPPGQNTGELFF
TRBJ2-3	few	TRBV6-1	TRBD2	TGTGCCAGCAGAAAATTAGCGGGGAGCACAGATACGCAGTATTTT	CASRKLAGSTDTQYF
TRBJ2-2	many	TRBV5-1	TRBD1	TGCGCCAGCAGCGAGGACAGGGAGGCCGGGGAGCTGTTTTTT	CASSEDREAGELFF
TRBJ2-7	few	TRBV4-1	.	TGCGCCAGCAGCCAAGTCGTTAGCGGAGCCTACGAGCAGTACTTC	CASSQVVSGAYEQYF